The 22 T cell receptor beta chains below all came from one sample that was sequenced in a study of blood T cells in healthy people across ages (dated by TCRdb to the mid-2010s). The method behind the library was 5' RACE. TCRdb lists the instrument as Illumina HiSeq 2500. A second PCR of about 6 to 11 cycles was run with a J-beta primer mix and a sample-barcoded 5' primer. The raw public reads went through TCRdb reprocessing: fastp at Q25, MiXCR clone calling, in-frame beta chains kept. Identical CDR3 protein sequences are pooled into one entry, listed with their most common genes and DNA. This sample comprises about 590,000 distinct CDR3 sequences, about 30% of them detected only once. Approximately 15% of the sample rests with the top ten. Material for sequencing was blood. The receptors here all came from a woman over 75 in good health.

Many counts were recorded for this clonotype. The CDR3 DNA reads TGTGCCAGCAGTTCCCTTCTGACAGGGAGAGTCTACGAGCAGTACTTC. It is translated as CASSSLLTGRVYEQYF. The chain uses TRBV27 and TRBJ2-7, with 7 bases lining up with TRBD1. Losses at the gene ends were 4 bases for V and 3 bases for J; bases not matched to a gene: 12. CDR3 length equals 16 residues. Germline loops: CDR1 MNHEY, CDR2 SMNVEV (reference sequence).

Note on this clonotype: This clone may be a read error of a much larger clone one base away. CDR3 amino acids: CNALGGDRTDTQYF. In DNA form, the CDR3 reads TGCAATGCTCTAGGGGGGGACCGCACAGATACGCAGTATTTT. The chain combines TRBV20-1 with TRBJ2-3, with D perhaps matching TRBD2 (7 bases). This CDR3 comprises 14 residues. Looked up from germline, CDR1 is DFQATT and CDR2 is SNEGSKA (reference sequence).

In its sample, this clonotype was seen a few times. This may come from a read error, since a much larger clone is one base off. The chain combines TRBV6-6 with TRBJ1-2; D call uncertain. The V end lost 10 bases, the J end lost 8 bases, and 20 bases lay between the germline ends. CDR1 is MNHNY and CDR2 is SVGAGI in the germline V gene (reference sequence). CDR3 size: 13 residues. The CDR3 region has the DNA TGTGCCATCCCGAGGGAGGAATGGGGAGGCTACACCTTC. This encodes CAIPREEWGGYTF.

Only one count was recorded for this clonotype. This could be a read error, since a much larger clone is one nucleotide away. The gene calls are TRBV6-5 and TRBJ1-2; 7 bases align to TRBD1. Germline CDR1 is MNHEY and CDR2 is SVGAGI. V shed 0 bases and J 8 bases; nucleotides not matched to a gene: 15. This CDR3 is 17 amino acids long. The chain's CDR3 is CASSYSGGRGQRKGYTF. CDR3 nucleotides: TGTGCCAGCAGTTACTCGGGGGGCAGGGGACAGAGAAAAGGCTACACCTTC.

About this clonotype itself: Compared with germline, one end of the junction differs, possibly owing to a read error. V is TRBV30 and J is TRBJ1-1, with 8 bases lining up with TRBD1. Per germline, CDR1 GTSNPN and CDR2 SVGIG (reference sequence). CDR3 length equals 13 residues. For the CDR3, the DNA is TGTGCCTGGGTGGACAGGGTTGGCACTGAAACTTTCTTT. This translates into CAWVDRVGTETFF.

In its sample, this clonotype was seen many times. CDR3 sequence (DNA): TGTGCCAGCAGCCGCGAGGGCTACGAGCAGTACTTC. This gives the protein CASSREGYEQYF. V gene TRBV5-4 combines with J gene TRBJ2-7; possible D gene TRBD2, 5 bases. V was shortened by 4 bases and J by 3 bases, with 8 bases between the two germline ends. The CDR3 is 12 amino acids. CDR1 SGHNT and CDR2 YYREEE come from the germline V gene (reference sequence).

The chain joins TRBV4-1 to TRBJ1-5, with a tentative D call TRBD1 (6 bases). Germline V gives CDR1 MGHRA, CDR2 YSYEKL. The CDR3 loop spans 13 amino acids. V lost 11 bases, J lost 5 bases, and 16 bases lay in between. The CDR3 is CAGSDRSDQPQHF. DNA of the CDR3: TGCGCCGGCTCCGACAGGTCCGATCAGCCCCAGCATTTT.

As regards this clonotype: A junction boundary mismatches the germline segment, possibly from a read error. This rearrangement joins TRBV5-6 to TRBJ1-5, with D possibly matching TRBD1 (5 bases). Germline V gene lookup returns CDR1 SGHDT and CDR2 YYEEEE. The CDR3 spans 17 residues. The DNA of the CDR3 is TGTGCCAGCAGCCGACGCCGGGACGCGATAAGCAATCAGCCCCGGCATTTT. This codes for CASSRRRDAISNQPRHF.

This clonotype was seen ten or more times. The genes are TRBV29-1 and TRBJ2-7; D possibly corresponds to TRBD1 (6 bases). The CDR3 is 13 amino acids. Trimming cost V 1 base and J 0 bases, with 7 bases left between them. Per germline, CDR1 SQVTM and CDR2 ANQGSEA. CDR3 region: CSVEGQDSYEQYF. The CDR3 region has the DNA TGCAGCGTTGAAGGACAGGACTCCTACGAGCAGTACTTC.

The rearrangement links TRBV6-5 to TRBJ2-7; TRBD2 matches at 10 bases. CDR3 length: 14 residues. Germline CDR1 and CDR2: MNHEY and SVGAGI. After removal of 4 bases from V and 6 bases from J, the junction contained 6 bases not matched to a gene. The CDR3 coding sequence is TGTGCCAGCAGTTGGAAGCGGGAGGGCCTCGAGCAGTACTTC. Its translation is CASSWKREGLEQYF.

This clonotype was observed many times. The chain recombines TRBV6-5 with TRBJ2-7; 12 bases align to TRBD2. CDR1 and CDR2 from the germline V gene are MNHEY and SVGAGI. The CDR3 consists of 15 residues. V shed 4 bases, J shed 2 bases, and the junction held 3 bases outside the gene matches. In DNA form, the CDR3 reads TGTGCCAGCAGTTCTAGCGGGGGGGCCCCCTACGAGCAGTACTTC. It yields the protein CASSSSGGAPYEQYF.

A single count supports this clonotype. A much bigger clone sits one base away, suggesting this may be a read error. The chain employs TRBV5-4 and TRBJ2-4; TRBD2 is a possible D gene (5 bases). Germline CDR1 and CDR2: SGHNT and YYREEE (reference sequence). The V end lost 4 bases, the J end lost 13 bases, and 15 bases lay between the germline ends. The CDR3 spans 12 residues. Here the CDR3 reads CASSREGYGQYF. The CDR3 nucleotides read TGTGCCAGCAGCCGCGAGGGCTACGGGCAGTACTTC.

CDR3 residues: CASSHSRLRDQETQYF. The CDR3 DNA is TGTGCCAGCAGCCATTCCCGGCTACGGGATCAAGAGACCCAGTACTTC. The chain is built from TRBV3-1 and TRBJ2-7; perhaps TRBD2 as D (5 bases). TRBJ2-5 explains the end of the DNA better; the J call may be wrong. The CDR3 spans 16 residues. The germline V gene has CDR1 LGHDT and CDR2 YNNKEL (reference sequence).

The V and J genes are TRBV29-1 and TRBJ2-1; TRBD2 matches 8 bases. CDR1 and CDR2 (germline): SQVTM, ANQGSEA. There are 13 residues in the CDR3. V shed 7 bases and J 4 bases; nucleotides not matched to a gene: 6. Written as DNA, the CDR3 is TGCAGCGCCGGGGGCGGGAGGTACAATGAGCAGTTCTTC. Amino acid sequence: CSAGGGRYNEQFF.

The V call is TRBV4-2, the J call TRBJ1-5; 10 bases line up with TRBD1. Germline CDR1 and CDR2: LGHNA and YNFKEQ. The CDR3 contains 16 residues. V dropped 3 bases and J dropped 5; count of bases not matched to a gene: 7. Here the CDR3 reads CASSHRTGTGDQPQHF. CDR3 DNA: TGTGCCAGCAGCCACCGAACCGGGACAGGGGATCAGCCCCAGCATTTT.

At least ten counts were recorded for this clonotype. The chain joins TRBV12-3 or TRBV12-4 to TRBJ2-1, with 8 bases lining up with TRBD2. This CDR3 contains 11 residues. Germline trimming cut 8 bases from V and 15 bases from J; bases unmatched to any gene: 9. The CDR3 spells CASSPGGPPFF. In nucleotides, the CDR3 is TGTGCCAGCTCCCCGGGGGGGCCCCCGTTCTTC.

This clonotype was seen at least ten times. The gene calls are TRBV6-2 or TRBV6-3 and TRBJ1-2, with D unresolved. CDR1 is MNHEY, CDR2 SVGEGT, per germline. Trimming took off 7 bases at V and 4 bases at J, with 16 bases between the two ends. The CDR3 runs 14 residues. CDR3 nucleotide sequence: TGTGCCAGCACCGACCCTAGGGATCGCTATGGCTACACCTTC. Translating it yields CASTDPRDRYGYTF.

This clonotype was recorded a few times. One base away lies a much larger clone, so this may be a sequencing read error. The CDR3 nucleotides are TGTGCCAGCAGCCCGTTGACCGCTAGCGGGGGGTACAATGAGCAGTACTTC. Amino acids: CASSPLTASGGYNEQYF. This rearrangement joins TRBV7-8 to TRBJ2-1, with 11 bases fitting TRBD2. The J call may not be correct, given that the DNA end is closer to TRBJ2-7. The germline V gene encodes CDR1 SGHVS and CDR2 FQNEAQ. The CDR3 has 17 residues.

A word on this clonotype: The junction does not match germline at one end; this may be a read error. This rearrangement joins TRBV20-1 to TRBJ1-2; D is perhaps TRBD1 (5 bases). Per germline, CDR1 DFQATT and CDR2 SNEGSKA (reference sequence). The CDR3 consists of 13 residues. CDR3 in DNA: TGCAGTACTAGTCTTGGGACGAGAGATGGCTACACCTTC. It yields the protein CSTSLGTRDGYTF.

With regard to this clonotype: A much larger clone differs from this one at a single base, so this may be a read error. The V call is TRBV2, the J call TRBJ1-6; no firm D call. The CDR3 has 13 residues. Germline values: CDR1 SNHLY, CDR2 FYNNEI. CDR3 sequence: CATKADGGRPRHF. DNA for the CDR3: TGTGCCACCAAGGCGGACGGAGGTCGGCCCCGCCACTTT.

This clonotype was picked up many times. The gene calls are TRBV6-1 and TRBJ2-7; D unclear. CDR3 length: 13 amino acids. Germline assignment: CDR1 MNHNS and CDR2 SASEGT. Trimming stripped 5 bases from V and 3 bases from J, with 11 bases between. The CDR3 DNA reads TGTGCCAGCAGTCGTGCTTGGAACTACGAGCAGTACTTC. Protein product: CASSRAWNYEQYF.

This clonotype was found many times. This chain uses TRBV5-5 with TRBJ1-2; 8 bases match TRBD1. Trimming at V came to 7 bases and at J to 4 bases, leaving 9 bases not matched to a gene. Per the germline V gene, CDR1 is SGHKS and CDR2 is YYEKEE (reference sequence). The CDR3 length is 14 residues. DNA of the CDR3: TGTGCCAGCGCAGAGACAGGGGCCATCTATGGCTACACCTTC. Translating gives CASAETGAIYGYTF.